A selection of T cell receptor beta chains follows, all from one sample in a study of cytomegalovirus exposure and HLA in healthy donors. TCRdb's table, derived via immunoSEQ multiplex PCR, lists solely in-frame clones and lacks some. The data hold roughly 170,000 clones, with 70% to 85% observed a single time. Material: PBMCs. These receptors were obtained from a man aged 18 to 30 in good health and CMV-seronegative. The CDR3 runs from the conserved cysteine through the conserved F or W. D genes are given only for firm matches. Only some rows state a clone size, as once, few, many or a class for expanded clones.

d_call: -
clone_size: -
j_call: TRBJ2-2
v_call: TRBV27
cdr3_nt: TGTGCCAGCAGGACGGACACCTACACCGGGGAGCTGTTTTTT
cdr3_aa: CASRTDTYTGELFF

d_call: -
clone_size: -
j_call: TRBJ2-1
v_call: TRBV2
cdr3_nt: TGTGCCAGCAGTGTATGGACTTCCTACAATGAGCAGTTCTTC
cdr3_aa: CASSVWTSYNEQFF

d_call: -
clone_size: once
j_call: TRBJ2-1
v_call: TRBV20-1
cdr3_nt: TGCAGTGCTCTACCATACGGTGAGCAGTTCTTC
cdr3_aa: CSALPYGEQFF

d_call: -
clone_size: -
j_call: TRBJ1-2
v_call: TRBV19
cdr3_nt: TGTGCCAGTAGCGATCTAACCGACTATGGCTACACCTTC
cdr3_aa: CASSDLTDYGYTF

d_call: TRBD1
clone_size: -
j_call: TRBJ2-1
v_call: TRBV10-3
cdr3_nt: TGTGCCATCAGCGGGACAGGGGCAAGGAATGAGCAGTTCTTC
cdr3_aa: CAISGTGARNEQFF

d_call: TRBD1
clone_size: -
j_call: TRBJ1-1
v_call: TRBV29-1
cdr3_nt: TGCAGCGTAATTCCTAATCACAGGGGGCGGGTGAACACTGAAGCTTTCTTT
cdr3_aa: CSVIPNHRGRVNTEAFF

d_call: -
clone_size: -
j_call: TRBJ1-1
v_call: TRBV29-1
cdr3_nt: TGCAGCGTTGATGGGCAGGGTGTTGAAGCTTTCTTT
cdr3_aa: CSVDGQGVEAFF

d_call: -
clone_size: -
j_call: TRBJ1-6
v_call: TRBV15
cdr3_nt: TGTGCCACCAGCAGAGTCAGTGGGAGCTCCTATAATTCACCCCTCCACTTT
cdr3_aa: CATSRVSGSSYNSPLHF

d_call: TRBD2
clone_size: -
j_call: TRBJ2-3
v_call: TRBV19
cdr3_nt: TGTGCCAGTAGTTGGCTCCCTAGCGGGACCCACACAGATACGCAGTATTTT
cdr3_aa: CASSWLPSGTHTDTQYF

d_call: TRBD1
clone_size: -
j_call: TRBJ1-4
v_call: TRBV18
cdr3_nt: TGTGCCAGCTCACCTTTACCTCGGACAGGGATAAATGAAAAACTGTTTTTT
cdr3_aa: CASSPLPRTGINEKLFF

d_call: -
clone_size: few
j_call: TRBJ1-1
v_call: TRBV5-4
cdr3_nt: TGTGCCAGCAGCTTGGGTCCGGGGACTGAAGCTTTCTTT
cdr3_aa: CASSLGPGTEAFF

d_call: TRBD2
clone_size: once
j_call: TRBJ2-1
v_call: TRBV7-2
cdr3_nt: TGTGCCAGCAGCTTTGCTAGCGGGAGTAACTCCTACAATGAGCAGTTCTTC
cdr3_aa: CASSFASGSNSYNEQFF

d_call: -
clone_size: -
j_call: TRBJ2-3
v_call: TRBV5-6
cdr3_nt: TGTGCCAGCAGCCCTCCCGGGTTCGGAGATACGCAGTATTTT
cdr3_aa: CASSPPGFGDTQYF

d_call: -
clone_size: few
j_call: TRBJ2-6
v_call: TRBV15
cdr3_nt: TGTGCCACGCAGGGCCCCCCTTCGAGCTCTGGGGCCAACGTCCTGACTTTC
cdr3_aa: CATQGPPSSSGANVLTF

d_call: TRBD1
clone_size: medium-sized
j_call: TRBJ2-2
v_call: TRBV27
cdr3_nt: TGTGCCAGCAGTAACCCAGACAGGGCACCCGGGGAGCTGTTTTTT
cdr3_aa: CASSNPDRAPGELFF

d_call: -
clone_size: -
j_call: TRBJ1-1
v_call: TRBV5-6
cdr3_nt: TGTGCCAGCAGCCCGGGAAGGTACATGAACACTGAAGCTTTCTTT
cdr3_aa: CASSPGRYMNTEAFF

d_call: TRBD2
clone_size: once
j_call: TRBJ2-1
v_call: TRBV30
cdr3_nt: TGTGCCTGGAGTCCGGGACTAGCGGGAGGGGAGTTCTTC
cdr3_aa: CAWSPGLAGGEFF

d_call: -
clone_size: -
j_call: TRBJ2-7
v_call: TRBV19
cdr3_nt: TGTGCCAGTAGTATGTCCGGACAGTTCTACGAGCAGTACTTC
cdr3_aa: CASSMSGQFYEQYF

d_call: TRBD1
clone_size: -
j_call: TRBJ1-4
v_call: TRBV5-6
cdr3_nt: TGTGCCAGCAGCTCTTTCGTGGACAGGGGGGGCGAAAAACTGTTTTTT
cdr3_aa: CASSSFVDRGGEKLFF

d_call: -
clone_size: -
j_call: TRBJ2-1
v_call: TRBV4-2
cdr3_nt: TGTGCCAGCAGCCAAGAAAAGCCACACAGGGATGAGCAGTTCTTC
cdr3_aa: CASSQEKPHRDEQFF

d_call: -
clone_size: -
j_call: TRBJ1-5
v_call: TRBV4-2
cdr3_nt: TGTGCCAGCAGCCAAGAACGAGGGGTGACAGGTCAGCCCCAGCATTTT
cdr3_aa: CASSQERGVTGQPQHF

d_call: TRBD1
clone_size: -
j_call: TRBJ1-2
v_call: TRBV4-1
cdr3_nt: TGCGCCAGCACCTCGACAGGGGGAAACTATGGCTACACCTTC
cdr3_aa: CASTSTGGNYGYTF

d_call: -
clone_size: -
j_call: TRBJ1-5
v_call: TRBV9
cdr3_nt: TGTGCCAGCAGCGTAGGGGGAGGCCAGCCCCAGCATTTT
cdr3_aa: CASSVGGGQPQHF

d_call: -
clone_size: -
j_call: TRBJ2-3
v_call: TRBV5-1
cdr3_nt: TGCGCCAGCAGCTTGGCACTAGGGAGGACAGATACGCAGTATTTT
cdr3_aa: CASSLALGRTDTQYF

d_call: -
clone_size: -
j_call: TRBJ1-1
v_call: TRBV5-1
cdr3_nt: TGCGCCAGCTGGGCCGCCAATTCTAACACTGAAGCTTTCTTT
cdr3_aa: CASWAANSNTEAFF

d_call: -
clone_size: -
j_call: TRBJ2-2
v_call: TRBV2
cdr3_nt: TGTGCCAGCAGTGATTCGAGGAACACCGGGGAGCTGTTTTTT
cdr3_aa: CASSDSRNTGELFF

d_call: -
clone_size: -
j_call: TRBJ1-2
v_call: TRBV5-4
cdr3_nt: TGTGCCAGCAGTTTAGGGGTAGACGGTGTCTATGGCTACACCTTC
cdr3_aa: CASSLGVDGVYGYTF

d_call: TRBD1
clone_size: -
j_call: TRBJ2-5
v_call: TRBV18
cdr3_nt: TGTGCCAGCTCACCCTCTCGACAGGGGCAAGAGACCCAGTACTTC
cdr3_aa: CASSPSRQGQETQYF

d_call: TRBD2
clone_size: -
j_call: TRBJ2-7
v_call: TRBV9
cdr3_nt: TGTGCCAGCAGCGTAGCGGCTAGCGGGAACCCCTACGAGCAGTACTTC
cdr3_aa: CASSVAASGNPYEQYF

d_call: -
clone_size: -
j_call: TRBJ2-7
v_call: TRBV27
cdr3_nt: TGTGCCAGCGCCCCGGCCGGGGGGCGCGATCTGTACGAGCAGTACTTC
cdr3_aa: CASAPAGGRDLYEQYF

d_call: TRBD1
clone_size: -
j_call: TRBJ2-3
v_call: TRBV7-6
cdr3_nt: TGTGCCAGCAGCGCCCGACAGGGACGTAGGCCAGGTTACACAGATACGCAGTATTTT
cdr3_aa: CASSARQGRRPGYTDTQYF

d_call: -
clone_size: -
j_call: TRBJ2-5
v_call: TRBV7-9
cdr3_nt: TGTGCCAGCAGCTCGCGGCCTACGACAGGCCAAGAGACCCAGTACTTC
cdr3_aa: CASSSRPTTGQETQYF

d_call: -
clone_size: -
j_call: TRBJ1-2
v_call: TRBV6-1
cdr3_nt: TGTGCCACCTACCTAGATCCGTCGAAGGGCTACACCTTC
cdr3_aa: CATYLDPSKGYTF

d_call: TRBD1
clone_size: -
j_call: TRBJ2-7
v_call: TRBV28
cdr3_nt: TGTGCCAGCAGTTTTGGGACAGAGTACGAGCAGTACTTC
cdr3_aa: CASSFGTEYEQYF

d_call: TRBD2
clone_size: -
j_call: TRBJ2-2
v_call: TRBV27
cdr3_nt: TGTGCCAGCAGTTTCGGGGGACTAGCGGGGTACACCGGGGAGCTGTTTTTT
cdr3_aa: CASSFGGLAGYTGELFF

d_call: -
clone_size: -
j_call: TRBJ1-5
v_call: TRBV5-1
cdr3_nt: TGCGCCAGCAGCCTCTCCCTCAATCAGCCCCAGCATTTT
cdr3_aa: CASSLSLNQPQHF

d_call: -
clone_size: -
j_call: TRBJ2-5
v_call: TRBV2
cdr3_nt: TGTGCCAGCAGTCCGGGGTCGTGGGCCCAGTACTTC
cdr3_aa: CASSPGSWAQYF

d_call: TRBD1
clone_size: -
j_call: TRBJ1-4
v_call: TRBV28
cdr3_nt: TGTGCCAGCAGTCCCCCAGGGGGCGCGGCTGAAAAACTGTTTTTT
cdr3_aa: CASSPPGGAAEKLFF

d_call: -
clone_size: -
j_call: TRBJ1-5
v_call: TRBV7-2
cdr3_nt: TGTGCCAGCAGCTTGGGTAAGGGGAATCAGCCCCAGCATTTT
cdr3_aa: CASSLGKGNQPQHF

d_call: TRBD2
clone_size: few
j_call: TRBJ2-3
v_call: TRBV6-4
cdr3_nt: TGTGCCAGCAGTGAGGGTAGCGGGGGGGCCCCAGATACGCAGTATTTT
cdr3_aa: CASSEGSGGAPDTQYF

d_call: -
clone_size: -
j_call: TRBJ1-5
v_call: TRBV5-8
cdr3_nt: TGTGCCAGCAGCTTGGGACAGGCTACAAATCAGCCCCAGCATTTT
cdr3_aa: CASSLGQATNQPQHF

d_call: TRBD1
clone_size: -
j_call: TRBJ1-1
v_call: TRBV5-1
cdr3_nt: TGCGCCAGCAGCTTTGACAGGGGCACTGAAGCTTTCTTT
cdr3_aa: CASSFDRGTEAFF

d_call: -
clone_size: -
j_call: TRBJ2-3
v_call: TRBV5-1
cdr3_nt: TGCGCCAGCAGCTTGTGGGCCACCTCTAGCACAGATACGCAGTATTTT
cdr3_aa: CASSLWATSSTDTQYF

d_call: TRBD1
clone_size: few
j_call: TRBJ1-1
v_call: TRBV5-6
cdr3_nt: TGTGCCAGCAGCAGGACAGGGGTTACTGAAGCTTTCTTT
cdr3_aa: CASSRTGVTEAFF

d_call: TRBD2
clone_size: -
j_call: TRBJ2-1
v_call: TRBV5-1
cdr3_nt: TGCGCCAGCAGCTTCGTGGGACTAGGCAATGAGCAGTTCTTC
cdr3_aa: CASSFVGLGNEQFF